Listed here are 15 T cell receptor beta chains from one sample, sequenced in a study of CD8 T cells in Susac syndrome. Random hexamers served to reverse transcribe about 0.45 to 1 ug RNA. TCRdb recomputed calls from the immunoSEQ multiplex PCR reads with MiXCR, one row per CDR3 protein. The sample records roughly 150,000 distinct CDR3 sequences, 95% being singletons. The sample consisted of CD8+ T cells from PBMCs. These receptors all stem from a human donor with Susac syndrome.

V gene TRBV28 combines with J gene TRBJ2-7; TRBD2 might be the D (6 bases). Trimming removed 8 bases at V and 3 bases at J, with 17 bases between. The germline gives CDR1 MDHEN, CDR2 SYDVKM. The CDR3 totals 14 residues. Here the CDR3 DNA reads TGTGCCAGCCGAAGGGCGGGACCCGGCTACGAGCAGTACTTC. Protein product: CASRRAGPGYEQYF.

The rearrangement joins TRBV7-6 to TRBJ2-3; 7 bases line up with TRBD2. Trimming removed 4 bases from V and 2 bases from J; junction bases left unmatched: 3. The CDR3 is made up of 14 amino acids. The germline gives CDR1 SGHVS, CDR2 FNYEAQ. The CDR3 reads CASSSQRDTDTQYF. For the CDR3, the DNA is TGTGCCAGCAGCTCTCAGCGGGACACAGATACGCAGTATTTT. Filled out from reference TRBV7-6 and TRBJ2-3, the complete variable domain reads GAGVSQSPRYKVTKRGQDVALRCDPISGHVSLYWYRQALGQGPEFLTYFNYEAQQDKSGLPNDRFSAERPEGSISTLTIQRTEQRDSAMYRCASSSQRDTDTQYFGPGTRLTVL.

The J gene is TRBJ2-7, the V gene TRBV29-1; 9 positions agree with TRBD2. This CDR3 spans 14 amino acids. CDR1 and CDR2 (germline): SQVTM, ANQGSEA. Trimming removed 7 bases from V and 3 bases from J; junction bases left unmatched: 10. CDR3 nucleotides: TGCAGCGCCGACGGGACTAGCCGTATCTACGAGCAGTACTTC. This translates into CSADGTSRIYEQYF.

V gene TRBV20-1 combines with J gene TRBJ1-5, with D perhaps TRBD1 (6 bases). CDR1 is DFQATT, CDR2 SNEGSKA, per germline (reference sequence). Between the trimmed V and J ends, which lost 5 bases and 0 bases, there was a span of 11 bases. There are 14 residues in the CDR3. CDR3 sequence reads: CSAQPGDSNQPQHF. For the CDR3, the DNA is TGCAGTGCTCAACCAGGGGATAGCAATCAGCCCCAGCATTTT.

V usage is TRBV11-3 and J usage is TRBJ1-2; TRBD1 might be the D (5 bases). Trimming took off 2 bases at V and 2 bases at J, with 6 bases between the two ends. The CDR3 runs to 13 residues. Germline CDR1 reads SGHNT; CDR2 reads YENEEA. For the CDR3, the DNA is TGTGCCAGCAGCTTACGGGGGAACTATGGCTACACCTTC. It yields the protein CASSLRGNYGYTF.

The chain uses TRBV9 and TRBJ1-1; D is ambiguous. Per the germline V gene, CDR1 is SGDLS and CDR2 is YYNGEE. This CDR3 is 14 amino acids long. V gave up 2 bases and J gave up 0 bases, with 8 bases separating them. DNA for the CDR3: TGTGCCAGCAGCGTCGAGGACTTGAACACTGAAGCTTTCTTT. It translates to CASSVEDLNTEAFF.

This chain uses TRBV29-1 with TRBJ2-1, with 9 bases lining up with TRBD2. V shed 4 bases, J shed 8 bases, and the junction held 6 bases outside the gene matches. Germline assignment: CDR1 SQVTM and CDR2 ANQGSEA. The CDR3 length is 13 residues. CDR3 residues: CSVGFSGSDEQFF. In nucleotides, the CDR3 is TGCAGCGTTGGTTTTAGCGGGAGTGATGAGCAGTTCTTC.

This chain connects TRBV4-1 to TRBJ2-7; 12 bases map to TRBD2. The V gene's germline CDR1 is MGHRA and CDR2 YSYEKL. The junction had 8 bases not matched to a gene; V was cut back by 5 bases and J by 6 bases. The CDR3 runs 15 residues. This CDR3 reads CASSFRLAGAVEQYF. CDR3 nucleotide sequence: TGCGCCAGCAGCTTTCGACTAGCGGGAGCTGTCGAGCAGTACTTC.

This chain connects TRBV9 to TRBJ1-1; TRBD1 might be the D (5 bases). This CDR3 has 16 residues. Looked up from germline, CDR1 is SGDLS and CDR2 is YYNGEE. Trimming cost V 3 bases and J 1 base, with 16 bases left between them. CDR3 region: CASSATTGRQNTEAFF. Here the CDR3 DNA reads TGTGCCAGCAGCGCAACGACGGGACGCCAGAACACTGAAGCTTTCTTT.

J is TRBJ1-5 and V is TRBV7-2; D not certain. Trimming cost V 0 bases and J 5 bases, with 20 bases left between them. CDR3 length: 18 residues. Germline assignment: CDR1 SGHTA and CDR2 FQGNSA. The CDR3 loop reads CASSLALWAQGPDQPQHF. The CDR3 DNA is TGTGCCAGCAGCTTAGCGCTTTGGGCACAAGGTCCAGATCAGCCCCAGCATTTT.

The gene calls are TRBV28 and TRBJ2-7; the match to TRBD2 covers 9 bases. Germline CDR1 is MDHEN and CDR2 is SYDVKM. CDR3 length equals 16 residues. Trimming removed 5 bases from V and 6 bases from J; junction bases left unmatched: 14. The CDR3 loop reads CASSPLGVAGALEQYF. The CDR3 region has the DNA TGTGCCAGCAGTCCCCTAGGGGTAGCGGGAGCCCTCGAGCAGTACTTC. Variable domain in full (rest from reference TRBV28 and TRBJ2-7): DVKVTQSSRYLVKRTGEKVFLECVQDMDHENMFWYRQDPGLGLRLIYFSYDVKMKEKGDIPEGYSVSREKKERFSLILESASTNQTSMYLCASSPLGVAGALEQYFGPGTRLTVT.

V is TRBV18 and J is TRBJ2-1; 14 bases fit TRBD2. The CDR3 length is 15 residues. From germline, CDR1 is KGHSH and CDR2 LQKENI. The J segment lost 6 bases and the V segment lost 3 bases, leaving 1 base of the junction unmatched. The CDR3, as DNA: TGTGCCAGCTCACCGGGGACTAGCGGGAGCAATGAGCAGTTCTTC. Translating it yields CASSPGTSGSNEQFF.

The chain combines TRBV30 with TRBJ2-1, with D uncertain. The CDR3 runs to 13 residues. V was cut by 0 bases and J by 4 bases, with 7 bases left in between. Germline assignment: CDR1 GTSNPN and CDR2 SVGIG (reference sequence). DNA for the CDR3: TGTGCCTGGAGTGTATCCAGATACAATGAGCAGTTCTTC. Its protein is CAWSVSRYNEQFF.

The CDR3: CASRPRDTTSEAFF. CDR3 DNA: TGTGCCAGCAGACCCCGCGACACAACTTCTGAAGCTTTCTTT. The chain combines TRBV27 with TRBJ1-1; D not resolved. CDR3 size: 14 residues. With 6 bases removed from V and 6 bases from J, the gap between germline ends came to 17 bases. The germline V gene has CDR1 MNHEY and CDR2 SMNVEV (reference sequence).

This chain links TRBV9 with TRBJ2-5, with TRBD2 as a possible D gene (6 bases). Per the germline V gene, CDR1 is SGDLS and CDR2 is YYNGEE. The CDR3 extends over 15 amino acids. Trimming removed 1 base at V and 4 bases at J, with 14 bases between. CDR3 nucleotides: TGTGCCAGCAGCGTAAGGCCGGAGGGGCCAGAGACCCAGTACTTC. Translating gives CASSVRPEGPETQYF.